This T cell receptor (beta chain) was profiled in a study of cytomegalovirus exposure and HLA in healthy donors (TCRdb year 2017). Regarding the research as a whole: According to a later analysis, one platform produced both the roughly 120 validation repertoires and the approximately 660 repertoires of the first cohort. High-throughput TCR immunosequencing, statistical association of individual TCRs with disease status, and machine learning were combined to predict cytomegalovirus infection status. A separate validation cohort of about 110 different subjects was used in addition to the approximately 700-subject first cohort. The aim of the study was to test whether cataloging public T cell receptors could identify signatures of past pathogen exposure.

Concerning this clone: Its antigen is not yet known. Qualities for individual bases were not recorded, and no much larger clone is one base off.

Library preparation used the immunoSEQ multiplex PCR assay. On the study's bioinformatics: A statistical classification framework was built for diagnosing cytomegalovirus status from the catalog of TCR beta chain sequences. In its TCRdb copy, this immuneACCESS table keeps in-frame sequences only and misses some clones. Where compared with another copy, unresolved V genes explain less than half of these, and the others have no known cause. V and J calls and clone size are copied from that table; D and trimming were computed from the DNA. This sample comprises fewer than 60,000 clones, nearly 95% of them detected only once. 7.8% of the sample is taken by the ten largest. What the research found in general, with its limitations: It was suggested by the authors that the approach could potentially be generalized to other disease states and immunological phenotypes. A total of 150 or so TCR beta chains were listed by the study as associated with cytomegalovirus. In vitro tests confirmed that a few of the cytomegalovirus-associated TCR beta chains recognize cytomegalovirus antigens. Most TCR sequences were seen in very few donors, while some public TCRs were found in many individuals. Of the cluster scores, approximately 95% were above 0 in a later analysis, which found that TCRs clustered in the first cohort also tended to co-occur in the approximately 110 validation repertoires. The classifier was reported to diagnose cytomegalovirus status with high specificity and sensitivity in both the original cohort and the validation cohort. All 130 or so repertoires were used to score co-occurrence in the validation cohort in a later analysis, because that analysis had no HLA typing for the cohort.

Donors formed part of the validation cohort, which comprised about 130 subjects and was distinct from the first cohort of roughly 600 subjects. CDR1 SGHAT and CDR2 FQNNGV are derived from the germline V gene. V lost 1 base and J lost 3 bases; the stretch between them is 13 bases long. Including the terminal cysteine and phenylalanine, the CDR3 comprises 16 residues. The sequence is cut down to CDR3 DNA, 48 bases in frame from base 1. The rearrangement joined TRBV11-2 to TRBJ2-1; D gene: possibly TRBD2, on 6 matching bases. The sequence was obtained from a woman aged 18-29 years in good health and CMV-seropositive. The sequenced sample consisted of PBMCs. The bases read TGTGCCAGCAGCTTAGCACATCCGGGACTCTACAATGAGCAGTTCTTC. This codes for CASSLAHPGLYNEQFF.